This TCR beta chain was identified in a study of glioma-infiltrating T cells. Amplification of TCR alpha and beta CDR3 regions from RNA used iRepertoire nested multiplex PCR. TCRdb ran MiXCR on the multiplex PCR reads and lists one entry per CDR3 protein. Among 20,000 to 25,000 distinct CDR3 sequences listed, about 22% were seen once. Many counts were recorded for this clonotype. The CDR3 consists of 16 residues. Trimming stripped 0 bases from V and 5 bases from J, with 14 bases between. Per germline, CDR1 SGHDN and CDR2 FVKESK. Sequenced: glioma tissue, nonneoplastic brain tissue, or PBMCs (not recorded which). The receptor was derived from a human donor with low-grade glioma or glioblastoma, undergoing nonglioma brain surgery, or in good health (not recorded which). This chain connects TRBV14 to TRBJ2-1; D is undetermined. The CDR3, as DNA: TGTGCCAGCAGCCAAGAAGGTTGGTTCCCCAACAATGAGCAGTTCTTC. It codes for CASSQEGWFPNNEQFF. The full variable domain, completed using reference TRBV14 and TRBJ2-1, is EAGVTQFPSHSVIEKGQTVTLRCDPISGHDNLYWYRRVMGKEIKFLLHFVKESKQDESGMPNNRFLAERTGGTYSTLKVQPAELEDSGVYFCASSQEGWFPNNEQFFGPGTRLTVL.